The 22 T cell receptor beta chains reported below all come from one sample, sequenced in a study of cytomegalovirus exposure and HLA in healthy donors. It was with 60 Vbeta and 13 Jbeta primers that the PCR ran. Assay: immunoSEQ multiplex PCR; the TCRdb copy retains only in-frame clones and omits some. The table lists some 160,000 clones, about 80% of them singletons, with more than 0.5% in the top ten. The specimen was PBMCs. All receptors derive from a woman between 50 and 59 years old in good health and CMV-seronegative.

The CDR3 loop is CASRGGGGYEQYF. As DNA, the CDR3 is TGTGCCAGCAGGGGGGGCGGGGGCTACGAGCAGTACTTC. The chain carries TRBV28 and TRBJ2-7, with D possibly TRBD2 on 7 matching bases. The CDR3 covers 13 residues. Germline V lookup: CDR1 MDHEN, CDR2 SYDVKM. The V and J ends lost 6 bases and 3 bases respectively, with 12 bases between them. The full variable domain, in which reference TRBV28 and TRBJ2-7 provide the parts outside the CDR3, is DVKVTQSSRYLVKRTGEKVFLECVQDMDHENMFWYRQDPGLGLRLIYFSYDVKMKEKGDIPEGYSVSREKKERFSLILESASTNQTSMYLCASRGGGGYEQYFGPGTRLTVT.

To note about this clone: Other DNA sequences in this sample translate to the same CDR3. This sequence joins TRBV4-3 and TRBJ1-2; TRBD1 might be the D (5 bases). The germline V and J ends were trimmed by 1 base and 8 bases, with 14 bases remaining between them. Germline assignment: CDR1 LGHNA and CDR2 YSLEER. The CDR3 consists of 14 residues. The CDR3 reads CASSQVGQGSGYTF. CDR3 coding DNA: TGCGCCAGCAGCCAAGTTGGGCAGGGCTCGGGCTACACCTTC.

J is TRBJ2-5 and V is TRBV6-1; 9 positions agree with TRBD1. Germline-derived CDR1 and CDR2 are MNHNS and SASEGT. This CDR3 is 15 amino acids long. The V and J ends lost 6 bases and 4 bases, in that order; junction bases with no gene match: 9. CDR3 DNA: TGTGCCAGCAGCGCAGGACAGGGGATAGGAGAGACCCAGTACTTC. This codes for CASSAGQGIGETQYF.

This clone was counted only a few times. The chain is built from TRBV27 and TRBJ2-7; D perhaps matches TRBD2 (5 bases). V was shortened by 3 bases and J by 6 bases, with 9 bases between the two germline ends. Per the germline V gene, CDR1 is MNHEY and CDR2 is SMNVEV (reference sequence). The CDR3 is 12 amino acids. The CDR3: CASSFSGGEQYF. CDR3 bases: TGTGCCAGCAGTTTCTCCGGAGGCGAGCAGTACTTC.

The rearrangement joins TRBV14 to TRBJ1-2; 9 bases fit TRBD1. The CDR3 has 15 residues. CDR1 and CDR2 from the germline V gene are SGHDN and FVKESK. V was pared by 4 bases and J by 5 bases, with 8 bases of the junction left unmatched. CDR3 sequence: CASSPQGANSYGYTF. The CDR3 coding sequence is TGTGCCAGCAGCCCACAGGGGGCGAACTCATATGGCTACACCTTC.

The CDR3 reads CAYSAGNTDTQYF. Here the CDR3 DNA reads TGTGCTTATTCCGCGGGGAACACAGATACGCAGTATTTT. This chain uses TRBV7-8 with TRBJ2-3; tentatively, D is TRBD2 (6 bases). Germline-derived CDR1 and CDR2 are SGHVS and FQNEAQ. CDR3 length: 13 residues.

The rearrangement uses TRBV5-8 and TRBJ2-5, with 7 bases identical to TRBD2. The V segment lost 4 bases and the J segment 0 bases; nucleotides outside the gene matches: 3. The CDR3 extends over 14 amino acids. From germline, CDR1 is SGHTS and CDR2 YDEGEE. CDR3 in DNA: TGTGCCAGCAGCCTCGGGACTAACCAAGAGACCCAGTACTTC. As protein: CASSLGTNQETQYF.

The J gene is TRBJ2-3, the V gene TRBV5-4; 7 positions match TRBD2. The CDR3 is 14 residues long. V shed 3 bases and J 6 bases; nucleotides not matched to a gene: 7. Germline values: CDR1 SGHNT, CDR2 YYREEE (reference sequence). CDR3 sequence reads: CASSSRDYADTQYF. For the CDR3, the DNA is TGTGCCAGCAGCTCCCGGGACTATGCTGATACGCAGTATTTT.

The chain recombines TRBV10-3 with TRBJ1-1; unclear D gene. V shed 6 bases and J shed 0 bases, with 14 bases lying between them. Germline CDR1 reads ENHRY; CDR2 reads SYGVKD. The CDR3 has 15 residues. CDR3 coding DNA: TGTGCCATCAGCAGTCCAGGCCTTTTGAACACTGAAGCTTTCTTT. Amino acid sequence: CAISSPGLLNTEAFF.

The count of this clone is one. This rearrangement joins TRBV5-1 to TRBJ1-5, with D maybe TRBD1 (5 bases). Germline V gene lookup returns CDR1 SGHRS and CDR2 YFSETQ. This CDR3 comprises 14 residues. Trimming removed 2 bases at V and 5 bases at J, with 11 bases between. CDR3 sequence reads: CASSLHGGDQPQHF. CDR3 coding DNA: TGCGCCAGCAGCTTACACGGGGGGGATCAGCCCCAGCATTTT.

The V call is TRBV5-1, the J call TRBJ2-1; 12 nucleotides agree with TRBD2. Trimming at V came to 2 bases and at J to 2 bases, leaving 5 bases not matched to a gene. The CDR3 has 17 residues. Germline V gives CDR1 SGHRS, CDR2 YFSETQ. CDR3 in amino acids: CASSFGLAGRAYNEQFF. CDR3 nucleotides: TGCGCCAGCAGCTTCGGACTAGCGGGGCGTGCCTACAATGAGCAGTTCTTC. The variable domain in full, with the rest retrieved from reference TRBV5-1 and TRBJ2-1, is KAGVTQTPRYLIKTRGQQVTLSCSPISGHRSVSWYQQTPGQGLQFLFEYFSETQRNKGNFPGRFSGRQFSNSRSEMNVSTLELGDSALYLCASSFGLAGRAYNEQFFGPGTRLTVL.

The chain carries TRBV19 and TRBJ1-4; possible D gene TRBD1, 6 bases. Germline assignment: CDR1 LNHDA and CDR2 SQIVND (reference sequence). The CDR3 is made up of 13 amino acids. V shed 10 bases and J shed 7 bases, with 16 bases lying between them. The chain's CDR3 is CATRQVVSEKLFF. The DNA for the CDR3 is TGTGCCACTCGACAGGTCGTAAGTGAAAAACTGTTTTTT.

V is TRBV5-4 and J is TRBJ2-5; 7 nucleotides agree with TRBD1. The V segment lost 2 bases and the J segment 2 bases; nucleotides outside the gene matches: 3. Looked up from germline, CDR1 is SGHNT and CDR2 is YYREEE (reference sequence). The CDR3 is made up of 14 amino acids. The CDR3 is CASSFRTGQETQYF. CDR3 DNA: TGTGCCAGCAGCTTCCGGACAGGACAAGAGACCCAGTACTTC.

This clone turned up a few times. This rearrangement joins TRBV19 to TRBJ2-2; perhaps TRBD2 as D (7 bases). Looked up from germline, CDR1 is LNHDA and CDR2 is SQIVND (reference sequence). The CDR3 covers 16 residues. V was shortened by 8 bases and J by 7 bases, with 23 bases between the two germline ends. The CDR3 is CASGAGGLVYGGELFF. The CDR3 coding sequence is TGTGCCAGTGGGGCCGGGGGGCTCGTTTATGGCGGGGAGCTGTTTTTT. The full variable domain, rest sourced from reference TRBV19 and TRBJ2-2, is DGGITQSPKYLFRKEGQNVTLSCEQNLNHDAMYWYRQDPGQGLRLIYYSQIVNDFQKGDIAEGYSVSREKKESFPLTVTSAQKNPTAFYLCASGAGGLVYGGELFFGEGSRLTVL.

In regard to this clone: The same CDR3 also results from other DNA sequences found in this sample. The chain couples TRBV13 to TRBJ1-1, with D possibly matching TRBD1 (5 bases). Germline CDR1 is PRHDT and CDR2 is FYEKMQ (reference sequence). The CDR3 totals 13 residues. Trimming shortened V by 3 bases and J by 1 base, and 6 bases separated the two germline ends. This chain's CDR3 is CASSFTGNTEAFF. CDR3 DNA sequence: TGTGCCAGCAGCTTCACAGGGAACACTGAAGCTTTCTTT.

The chain links TRBV5-1 to TRBJ2-1; 8 nucleotides agree with TRBD1. CDR3 size: 11 residues. Germline loops: CDR1 SGHRS, CDR2 YFSETQ. Germline trimming cut 7 bases from V and 6 bases from J; bases unmatched to any gene: 0. CDR3 in DNA: TGCGCCAGCGACAGGGGCAATGAGCAGTTCTTC. Translation gives CASDRGNEQFF.

V is TRBV7-2 and J is TRBJ2-1, with D possibly matching TRBD2 (7 bases). V lost 5 bases, J lost 9 bases, and 14 bases lay in between. Germline CDR1 is SGHTA and CDR2 is FQGNSA. The CDR3 extends over 13 amino acids. The CDR3 DNA reads as TGTGCCAGCAGCCCCTGGGGGGGCCGTGAGCAGTTCTTC. This translates into CASSPWGGREQFF.

V gene TRBV1 combines with J gene TRBJ2-2; the DNA was not used to check the table's D call, TRBD2. TRBV1 is flagged as a pseudogene. The CDR3 sequence is 16 residues long. In nucleotides, the CDR3 is TGCACCAGCAGCCATCACCCCTATTTGTACACCGGGGAGCTGTTTTTT. Translation gives CTSSHHPYLYTGELFF.

The rearrangement links TRBV4-3 to TRBJ2-3; TRBD1 agrees at 10 bases. The germline V gene has CDR1 LGHNA and CDR2 YSLEER. V shed 0 bases and J 3 bases; nucleotides not matched to a gene: 6. This CDR3 contains 17 residues. CDR3 in amino acids: CASSQDGTGALTDTQYF. In DNA, the CDR3 is TGCGCCAGCAGCCAAGATGGGACAGGGGCTTTGACAGATACGCAGTATTTT.

The rearrangement uses TRBV6-1 and TRBJ1-4; 8 bases are shared with TRBD1. Trimming removed 6 bases from V and 6 bases from J; junction bases left unmatched: 6. The CDR3 sequence is 14 residues long. Looked up from germline, CDR1 is MNHNS and CDR2 is SASEGT. CDR3 sequence: CASRGQGAYEKLFF. The CDR3 bases are TGTGCCAGCAGGGGGCAGGGGGCGTATGAAAAACTGTTTTTT.

The V gene is TRBV27, the J gene TRBJ2-7; D gene ambiguous. The length of the CDR3 is 12 residues. Trimming cost V 5 bases and J 3 bases, with 8 bases left between them. The germline V gene encodes CDR1 MNHEY and CDR2 SMNVEV (reference sequence). The CDR3 spells CASSPGNYEQYF. The CDR3, as DNA: TGTGCCAGCAGTCCAGGAAACTACGAGCAGTACTTC.

In nucleotides, the CDR3 is TGTGCCAGCAGCTTACGCGGGGCATGGTGGGAGGCTGTGGCAACTAATGAAAAACTGTTTTTT. It encodes CASSLRGAWWEAVATNEKLFF. The chain recombines TRBV7-6 with TRBJ1-4, with D maybe TRBD1 (5 bases). V gave up 2 bases and J gave up 0 bases, with 25 bases separating them. CDR3 length: 21 amino acids. In germline, CDR1 is SGHVS, CDR2 FNYEAQ.